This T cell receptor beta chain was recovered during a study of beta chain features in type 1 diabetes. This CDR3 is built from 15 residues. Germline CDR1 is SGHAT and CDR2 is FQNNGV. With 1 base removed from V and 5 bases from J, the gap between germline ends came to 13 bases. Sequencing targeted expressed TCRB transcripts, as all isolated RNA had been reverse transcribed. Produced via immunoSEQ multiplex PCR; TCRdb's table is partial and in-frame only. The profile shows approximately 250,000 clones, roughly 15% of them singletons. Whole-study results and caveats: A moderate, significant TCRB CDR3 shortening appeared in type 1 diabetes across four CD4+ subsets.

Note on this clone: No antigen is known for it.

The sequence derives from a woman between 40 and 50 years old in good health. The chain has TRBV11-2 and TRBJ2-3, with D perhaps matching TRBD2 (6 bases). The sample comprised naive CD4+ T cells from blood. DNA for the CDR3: TGTGCCAGCAGCTTAGTCCGCGGGGTCAGAGATACGCAGTATTTT. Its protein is CASSLVRGVRDTQYF.